This passage covers 16 T cell receptor beta chains from one sample sequenced in a study of blood T cell repertoires in COVID-19 (dated by TCRdb to 2018 to 2020). Libraries were prepared through the immunoSEQ multiplex PCR assay. TCRdb obtained this table from immuneACCESS and retained in-frame rearrangements with V and J assigned. These tables miss some clones; where compared with another copy, unresolved V genes account for less than half of the shortfall, and the remainder is unexplained. The sample includes roughly 180,000 clones, with almost 85% observed a single time. More than 9.5% of the sample comes from the top ten. The sample was PBMCs or T cells enriched from blood (not recorded which). Receptors originate from a man aged 45 to 65 who had recovered from COVID-19.

The V and J genes are TRBV9 and TRBJ1-1; 7 bases align to TRBD1. The J segment lost 3 bases and the V segment lost 3 bases, leaving 2 bases of the junction unmatched. CDR1 is SGDLS, CDR2 YYNGEE, per germline. The CDR3 loop spans 13 amino acids. In DNA form, the CDR3 reads TGTGCCAGCAGCGAGACAGGGCACACTGAAGCTTTCTTT. This encodes CASSETGHTEAFF.

This chain uses TRBV5-4 with TRBJ2-6; D unclear. The length of the CDR3 is 16 residues. Germline-derived CDR1 and CDR2 are SGHNT and YYREEE (reference sequence). Trimming left V 1 base short and J 0 bases short, with 8 bases between. CDR3 bases: TGTGCCAGCAGCTTGAGCGCCCTCTCTGGGGCCAACGTCCTGACTTTC. Translating it yields CASSLSALSGANVLTF.

The genes are TRBV7-8 and TRBJ2-7; possibly TRBD2 for D (6 bases). This CDR3 is built from 14 residues. Trimming stripped 4 bases from V and 3 bases from J, with 13 bases between. CDR1 and CDR2 (germline): SGHVS, FQNEAQ. CDR3 bases: TGTGCCAGCAGCTCCCCGGGACTTATCTACGAGCAGTACTTC. Translation: CASSSPGLIYEQYF.

In its sample, this clone was seen a few times. The rearrangement links TRBV15 to TRBJ1-5; a weak D match, TRBD1 (6 bases). The CDR3 covers 14 residues. Looked up from germline, CDR1 is LNHNV and CDR2 is YYDKDF (reference sequence). Trimming cost V 1 base and J 2 bases, with 6 bases left between them. CDR3: CATSRGTGNQPQHF. CDR3 DNA sequence: TGTGCCACCAGCAGAGGGACAGGCAATCAGCCCCAGCATTTT. Complete variable domain (other parts from reference TRBV15 and TRBJ1-5): DAMVIQNPRYQVTQFGKPVTLSCSQTLNHNVMYWYQQKSSQAPKLLFHYYDKDFNNEADTPDNFQSRRPNTSFCFLDIRSPGLGDTAMYLCATSRGTGNQPQHFGDGTRLSIL.

The chain uses TRBV6-5 and TRBJ2-5; D is undetermined. The CDR3 covers 14 residues. Germline CDR1 reads MNHEY; CDR2 reads SVGAGI. Trimming pared 6 bases from V and 0 bases from J, leaving 11 bases between. The CDR3 bases are TGTGCCAGCAGGGTGACTCTATACCAAGAGACCCAGTACTTC. Translating gives CASRVTLYQETQYF.

This sequence joins TRBV27 and TRBJ2-3; tentatively, D is TRBD2 (6 bases). CDR3 size: 15 residues. With 6 bases removed from V and 0 bases from J, the gap between germline ends came to 13 bases. Germline loops: CDR1 MNHEY, CDR2 SMNVEV (reference sequence). The CDR3 DNA reads as TGTGCCAGCAGGATCTCCGGGGGTAGCACAGATACGCAGTATTTT. This sequence encodes CASRISGGSTDTQYF.

The chain recombines TRBV19 with TRBJ1-3; D not resolved. The CDR3 runs 17 residues. V was pared by 5 bases and J by 4 bases, with 21 bases between. Per the germline V gene, CDR1 is LNHDA and CDR2 is SQIVND (reference sequence). This CDR3 is CASSYFSGSSVGNTIYF. Here the CDR3 DNA reads TGTGCCAGTAGTTACTTCTCGGGGTCCAGCGTCGGAAACACCATATATTTT.

The CDR3 nucleotides read TGTGCCAGTCGAAGGACAGGGATGAACACTGAAGCTTTCTTT. Translating gives CASRRTGMNTEAFF. This chain joins TRBV19 and TRBJ1-1; 8 bases agree with TRBD1. With V trimmed by 8 bases and J by 0 bases, 5 bases remained unmatched. Germline loops: CDR1 LNHDA, CDR2 SQIVND (reference sequence). The CDR3 has 14 residues.

This clone was seen only a few times. The rearrangement uses TRBV28 and TRBJ2-1; 14 bases line up with TRBD2. V dropped 2 bases and J dropped 8; count of bases not matched to a gene: 2. The CDR3 covers 15 residues. In germline, CDR1 is MDHEN, CDR2 SYDVKM. The CDR3 DNA reads TGTGCCAGCAGTTTAGGGACTAGCGGGAGCTATGAGCAGTTCTTC. Its protein is CASSLGTSGSYEQFF.

The J gene is TRBJ2-2, the V gene TRBV6-5; the D gene is possibly TRBD2 (6 bases). The CDR3 is 12 residues long. V shed 7 bases and J shed 5 bases, with 8 bases lying between them. CDR1 and CDR2 (germline): MNHEY, SVGAGI. CDR3 nucleotides: TGTGCCAGCACGCGGGGTACCGGGGAGCTGTTTTTT. This translates into CASTRGTGELFF.

The J gene is TRBJ2-1, the V gene TRBV25-1; 9 positions match TRBD2. Germline V gene lookup returns CDR1 MGHDK and CDR2 SYGVNS. V was clipped by 0 bases and J by 5 bases; unmatched bases: 5. This CDR3 region has 16 residues. The chain's CDR3 is CASSEYELAGNNEQFF. Here the CDR3 DNA reads TGTGCCAGCAGTGAATATGAGCTAGCGGGAAACAATGAGCAGTTCTTC.

This chain uses TRBV11-2 with TRBJ1-3; D is undetermined. V was pared by 0 bases and J by 4 bases, with 10 bases between. Germline CDR1 and CDR2: SGHAT and FQNNGV. This CDR3 is built from 15 residues. The CDR3 DNA reads TGTGCCAGCAGCTTAGATCCGGGATTCGGAAACACCATATATTTT. Translation gives CASSLDPGFGNTIYF.

The V and J genes are TRBV5-1 and TRBJ2-7, with D perhaps TRBD1 (6 bases). Germline values: CDR1 SGHRS, CDR2 YFSETQ. The CDR3 is 14 amino acids. Trimming removed 2 bases from V and 0 bases from J, with 9 bases in between. Here the CDR3 DNA reads TGCGCCAGCAGCTTAACAGGGAGCTCCTACGAGCAGTACTTC. This codes for CASSLTGSSYEQYF.

The chain links TRBV5-1 to TRBJ2-2; 13 bases agree with TRBD2. The CDR3 totals 16 residues. Trimming took 4 bases from V and 6 from J; bases not matched to a gene: 6. Germline lookup yields CDR1 SGHRS and CDR2 YFSETQ. The CDR3 coding sequence is TGCGCCAGCAGCCTTAGGACTAGCGGGGGTTCCGGGGAGCTGTTTTTT. It encodes CASSLRTSGGSGELFF.

This chain uses TRBV14 with TRBJ1-2; D call uncertain. V was clipped by 2 bases and J by 7 bases, with 11 bases between them. Germline V gene sequence: CDR1 SGHDN, CDR2 FVKESK. The CDR3 consists of 13 residues. Written as DNA, the CDR3 is TGTGCCAGCAGCCAATTCTCAACCGGTGGCTACACCTTC. It is translated as CASSQFSTGGYTF.

This chain connects TRBV6-5 to TRBJ2-1, with D perhaps TRBD1 (5 bases). CDR3 size: 13 residues. V was trimmed by 6 bases and J by 4 bases, leaving 10 bases between them. CDR1 and CDR2 (germline): MNHEY, SVGAGI. The CDR3 DNA follows: TGTGCCAGCAGGCTGGGGCTTTACAATGAGCAGTTCTTC. Amino acid sequence: CASRLGLYNEQFF.